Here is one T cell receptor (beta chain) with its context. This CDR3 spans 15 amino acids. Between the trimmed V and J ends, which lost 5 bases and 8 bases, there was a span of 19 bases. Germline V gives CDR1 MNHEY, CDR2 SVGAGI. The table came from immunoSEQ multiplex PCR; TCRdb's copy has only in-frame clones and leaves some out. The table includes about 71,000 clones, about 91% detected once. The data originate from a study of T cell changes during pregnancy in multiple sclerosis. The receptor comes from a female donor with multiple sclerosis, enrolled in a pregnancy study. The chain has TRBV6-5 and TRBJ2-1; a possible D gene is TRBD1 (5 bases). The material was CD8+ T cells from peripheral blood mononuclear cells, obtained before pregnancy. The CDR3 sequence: CASSMERAGYDEQFF. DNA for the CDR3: TGTGCCAGCAGTATGGAGAGAGCAGGGTACGATGAGCAGTTCTTC.